The present T cell receptor (beta chain) was sequenced within a study of T cell changes during pregnancy in multiple sclerosis. The CDR3 spans 17 residues. J lost 5 bases, V lost 5 bases, and 17 bases had no gene match. Germline CDR1 SEHNR, CDR2 FQNEAQ (reference sequence). The table came from immunoSEQ multiplex PCR; TCRdb's copy has only in-frame clones and leaves some out. The table lists around 63,000 clones, 80% to 95% of them singletons. The starting material was peripheral blood, obtained in the third trimester of pregnancy. The chain has TRBV7-9 and TRBJ2-5; 7 bases match TRBD2. The clonotype was recovered from a female donor in good health, enrolled as a control in a pregnancy study. CDR3 protein: CASSPQPGRSGEETQYF. The CDR3 DNA reads TGTGCCAGCAGCCCGCAACCCGGAAGGAGCGGGGAGGAGACCCAGTACTTC.